What follows is one T cell receptor beta chain and its context. The record originates from a study of T cells after yellow fever vaccination. About the research overall: Some fractions had low cell numbers, and these were prepared with SMART-Seq v4 Ultra Low Input.

UMIs were added to TCR cDNA along with a universal primer site when it was made by 5'RACE template switching. MiXCR, run by TCRdb on the 5' RACE reads, gives a single entry per CDR3 protein. The sample records approximately 300,000 distinct CDR3 sequences, about 11% being singletons. The CDR3 is 13 amino acids. V lost 3 bases and J lost 9, with 12 bases in between. CDR1 and CDR2 (germline): MNHEY, SMNVEV (reference sequence). The chain employs TRBV27 and TRBJ2-1; tentatively, D is TRBD1 (6 bases). The sequence came from a man aged 18 to 29 who received the YFV17D yellow fever vaccine. Source: CD4+ T cells sorted from PBMCs, taken 45 days after the yellow fever booster vaccination. CDR3 nucleotide sequence: TGTGCCAGCAGTTTGTTTCAGGGGCCTGAGCAGTTCTTC. Its protein product is CASSLFQGPEQFF.